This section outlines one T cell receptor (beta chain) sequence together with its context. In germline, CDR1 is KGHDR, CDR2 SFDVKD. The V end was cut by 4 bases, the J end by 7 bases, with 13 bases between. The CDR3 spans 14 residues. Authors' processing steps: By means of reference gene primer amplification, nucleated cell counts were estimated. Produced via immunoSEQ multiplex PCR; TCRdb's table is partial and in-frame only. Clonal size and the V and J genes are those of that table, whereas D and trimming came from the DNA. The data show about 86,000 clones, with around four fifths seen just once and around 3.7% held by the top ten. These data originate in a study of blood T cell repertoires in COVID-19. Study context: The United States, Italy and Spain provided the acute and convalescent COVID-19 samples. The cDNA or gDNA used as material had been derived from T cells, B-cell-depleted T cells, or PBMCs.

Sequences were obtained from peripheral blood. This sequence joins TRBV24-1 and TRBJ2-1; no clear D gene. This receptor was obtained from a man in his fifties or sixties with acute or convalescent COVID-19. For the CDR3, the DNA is TGTGCCACCAGTGACCCCGGTGGGCCGAATGAGCAGTTCTTC. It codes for CATSDPGGPNEQFF.